Below, 31 T cell receptor beta chains from the same sample are listed, as sequenced in a study of blood T cell repertoires in COVID-19. Measured with immunoSEQ multiplex PCR; TCRdb has only the in-frame clones, and not every one. Of about 380,000 clones in the sample, roughly 90% were seen once. The sequenced sample consisted of peripheral blood. These receptors were taken from a man aged 40-49 years with acute or convalescent COVID-19.

The chain couples TRBV28 to TRBJ1-1, with unresolved D. The germline CDR1 and CDR2 sequences are MDHEN and SYDVKM. The CDR3 length is 12 residues. Deletions cut 6 bases from V and 9 bases from J, with 14 bases between. CDR3 residues: CASRLPQRKAFF. Written as DNA, the CDR3 is TGTGCCAGCAGACTCCCTCAGCGAAAAGCTTTCTTT. Filled out from reference TRBV28 and TRBJ1-1, the complete variable domain reads DVKVTQSSRYLVKRTGEKVFLECVQDMDHENMFWYRQDPGLGLRLIYFSYDVKMKEKGDIPEGYSVSREKKERFSLILESASTNQTSMYLCASRLPQRKAFFGQGTRLTVV.

This rearrangement joins TRBV6-1 to TRBJ2-5; 11 bases are a match to TRBD1. V lost 3 bases to trimming and J lost 5 bases; unmatched junction nucleotides: 11. CDR1 and CDR2 from the germline V gene are MNHNS and SASEGT. This CDR3 has 17 amino acids. The CDR3 spells CASSDNPPGQGAETQYF. CDR3 in DNA: TGTGCCAGCAGTGACAACCCCCCCGGACAGGGGGCGGAGACCCAGTACTTC.

This clone was seen a single time. The chain uses TRBV5-1 and TRBJ2-7, with 7 bases identical to TRBD1. The germline CDR1 and CDR2 sequences are SGHRS and YFSETQ. J was trimmed by 0 bases and V by 0 bases; bases with no gene match: 3. There are 15 residues in the CDR3. In nucleotides, the CDR3 is TGCGCCAGCAGCTTGGCCTGGGACAGCTCCTACGAGCAGTACTTC. This encodes CASSLAWDSSYEQYF.

The chain employs TRBV9 and TRBJ2-2, with a possible D match to TRBD2 (6 bases). CDR1 and CDR2 from the germline V gene are SGDLS and YYNGEE. The CDR3 covers 14 residues. V dropped 5 bases and J dropped 0 bases, with 8 bases sitting between them. CDR3 sequence reads: CASRGTPNTGELFF. DNA for the CDR3: TGTGCCAGCAGAGGGACTCCGAACACCGGGGAGCTGTTTTTT.

This sequence joins TRBV5-6 and TRBJ1-2; tentatively, D is TRBD1 (5 bases). V dropped 4 bases and J dropped 8 bases, with 12 bases sitting between them. This CDR3 is 12 amino acids long. In germline, CDR1 is SGHDT, CDR2 YYEEEE. CDR3 nucleotides: TGTGCCAGCAGCCGAACCAGGGCGGGCTACACCTTC. As protein: CASSRTRAGYTF. The variable domain in full, with the rest retrieved from reference TRBV5-6 and TRBJ1-2, is DAGVTQSPTHLIKTRGQQVTLRCSPKSGHDTVSWYQQALGQGPQFIFQYYEEEERQRGNFPDRFSGHQFPNYSSELNVNALLLGDSALYLCASSRTRAGYTFGSGTRLTVV.

V is TRBV5-6 and J is TRBJ2-7; TRBD2 might be the D (6 bases). With 4 bases removed from V and 2 bases from J, the gap between germline ends came to 16 bases. Germline CDR1 is SGHDT and CDR2 is YYEEEE. This CDR3 region has 15 residues. The CDR3: CASSSAGTAAYEQYF. The CDR3 coding sequence is TGTGCCAGCAGCAGTGCTGGGACTGCGGCCTACGAGCAGTACTTC.

This clone has only one observation. The rearrangement links TRBV5-1 to TRBJ2-7; 8 nucleotides line up with TRBD1. Germline V gene data show CDR1 as SGHRS and CDR2 as YFSETQ. This CDR3 region has 16 residues. Germline trimming cut 4 bases from V and 6 bases from J; bases unmatched to any gene: 15. CDR3 in DNA: TGCGCCAGCAGCCAGTACCAACAGGGGGGTGGAGGCGAGCAGTACTTC. Translating gives CASSQYQQGGGGEQYF.

The J gene is TRBJ2-5, the V gene TRBV14; no definite D call. Germline CDR1 is SGHDN and CDR2 is FVKESK. V dropped 0 bases and J dropped 7 bases, with 6 bases sitting between them. This CDR3 comprises 12 residues. The CDR3 sequence: CASSQDRVTQYF. CDR3 nucleotides: TGTGCCAGCAGCCAAGATAGAGTGACCCAGTACTTC.

The gene calls are TRBV5-1 and TRBJ1-6; 7 nucleotides match TRBD1. The CDR3 runs to 15 residues. The V segment lost 1 base and the J segment 6 bases; nucleotides outside the gene matches: 4. Germline V CDR1 and CDR2: SGHRS, YFSETQ. Here the CDR3 DNA reads TGCGCCAGCAGCTTGACAGGGGATCGTAATTCACCCCTCCACTTT. This translates into CASSLTGDRNSPLHF.

The chain joins TRBV9 to TRBJ1-2; 12 bases map to TRBD1. V lost 0 bases and J lost 7; bases outside the gene matches: 10. CDR3 size: 17 residues. Germline V gene data show CDR1 as SGDLS and CDR2 as YYNGEE. CDR3 sequence: CASSVDPRDRGRRGYTF. The CDR3, as DNA: TGTGCCAGCAGCGTAGACCCGCGGGACAGGGGGCGGCGTGGCTACACCTTC.

V is TRBV7-6 and J is TRBJ1-1; 7 bases are a match to TRBD1. J lost 3 bases, V lost 5 bases, and 12 bases had no gene match. Germline lookup yields CDR1 SGHVS and CDR2 FNYEAQ. CDR3 length: 16 residues. The CDR3 DNA reads TGTGCCAGCAGCCTACCGACAGGGTCGGTTCACACTGAAGCTTTCTTT. Translating gives CASSLPTGSVHTEAFF.

The V call is TRBV4-1, the J call TRBJ2-5; 12 positions match TRBD2. Unmatched junction bases numbered 3, after V lost 4 bases and J lost 0 bases. The CDR3 covers 16 residues. Germline V CDR1 and CDR2: MGHRA, YSYEKL. The CDR3 loop is CASSRLAGVYQETQYF. DNA for the CDR3: TGCGCCAGCAGCCGACTAGCGGGAGTGTACCAAGAGACCCAGTACTTC.

The V and J genes are TRBV6-1 and TRBJ2-7; 10 bases are a match to TRBD2. V lost 3 bases, J lost 5 bases, and 13 bases stayed unmatched. Germline loops: CDR1 MNHNS, CDR2 SASEGT. CDR3 size: 17 residues. The CDR3 spells CASSDLGLATRGHEQYF. The CDR3 DNA is TGTGCCAGCAGTGACCTGGGACTAGCGACCCGCGGGCACGAGCAGTACTTC.

The V and J genes are TRBV5-4 and TRBJ1-4; 9 bases are shared with TRBD1. V trimming: 3 bases; J trimming: 2 bases; junction bases outside the gene matches: 5. The length of the CDR3 is 16 residues. Germline CDR1 SGHNT, CDR2 YYREEE (reference sequence). The CDR3 region is CASSSTGGRTNEKLFF. For the CDR3, the DNA is TGTGCCAGCAGCTCGACAGGGGGGCGGACTAATGAAAAACTGTTTTTT.

This chain uses TRBV2 with TRBJ1-3; D unresolved. CDR3 size: 15 residues. V lost 8 bases and J lost 0, with 14 bases in between. The germline V gene encodes CDR1 SNHLY and CDR2 FYNNEI. CDR3: CASHSPGTSGNTIYF. In DNA, the CDR3 is TGTGCCAGCCATAGTCCGGGAACCTCTGGAAACACCATATATTTT.

V usage is TRBV2 and J usage is TRBJ2-7, with 10 positions matching TRBD1. V lost 6 bases, J lost 6 bases, and 8 bases stayed unmatched. From germline, CDR1 is SNHLY and CDR2 FYNNEI. This CDR3 region has 14 residues. CDR3 coding DNA: TGTGCCAGCAGAGCTTCCGGGACAGGGGTCGAGCAGTACTTC. Encoded protein: CASRASGTGVEQYF. Full variable domain (rest looked up from reference TRBV2 and TRBJ2-7): EPEVTQTPSHQVTQMGQEVILRCVPISNHLYFYWYRQILGQKVEFLVSFYNNEISEKSEIFDDQFSVERPDGSNFTLKIRSTKLEDSAMYFCASRASGTGVEQYFGPGTRLTVT.

V is TRBV19 and J is TRBJ2-1; 12 nucleotides agree with TRBD2. This CDR3 contains 16 residues. After removal of 5 bases from V and 7 bases from J, the junction contained 9 bases not matched to a gene. The germline V gene has CDR1 LNHDA and CDR2 SQIVND (reference sequence). The DNA for the CDR3 is TGTGCCAGTAGTTCTCGACTAGCGGGAGATCTGAATGAGCAGTTCTTC. Its protein product is CASSSRLAGDLNEQFF.

The V gene is TRBV5-1, the J gene TRBJ1-1; 10 nucleotides line up with TRBD1. The V gene's germline CDR1 is SGHRS and CDR2 YFSETQ. V shed 4 bases and J 4 bases; nucleotides not matched to a gene: 10. This CDR3 has 16 residues. In DNA form, the CDR3 reads TGCGCCAGCAGCGCGGGACAGGGGCGCTGGTTCACTGAAGCTTTCTTT. This translates into CASSAGQGRWFTEAFF.

CDR3 sequence: CASNKQGAWGIGSGYTF. CDR3 DNA: TGTGCCAGCAATAAACAGGGGGCCTGGGGGATCGGGAGTGGCTACACCTTC. The V and J genes are TRBV11-2 and TRBJ1-2; TRBD1 aligns across 9 bases. V gave up 7 bases and J gave up 7 bases; unmatched junction bases: 19. This CDR3 comprises 17 residues. Germline-derived CDR1 and CDR2 are SGHAT and FQNNGV. The full variable domain, with the rest looked up from reference TRBV11-2 and TRBJ1-2, is EAGVAQSPRYKIIEKRQSVAFWCNPISGHATLYWYQQILGQGPKLLIQFQNNGVVDDSQLPKDRFSAERLKGVDSTLKIQPAKLEDSAVYLCASNKQGAWGIGSGYTFGSGTRLTVV.

This clone appeared a few times. This chain connects TRBV5-1 to TRBJ2-3; D is undetermined. Germline CDR1 reads SGHRS; CDR2 reads YFSETQ. This CDR3 comprises 14 residues. V was trimmed by 0 bases and J by 2 bases, leaving 7 bases between them. The CDR3 is CASSLVQITDTQYF. As DNA, the CDR3 is TGCGCCAGCAGCTTGGTACAGATCACAGATACGCAGTATTTT.

V gene TRBV5-1 combines with J gene TRBJ2-1, with 12 bases lining up with TRBD1. CDR1 and CDR2 from the germline V gene are SGHRS and YFSETQ. Unmatched junction bases numbered 11, after V lost 5 bases and J lost 5 bases. This CDR3 comprises 17 residues. This CDR3 reads CASRYPGQGAGHNEQFF. Written as DNA, the CDR3 is TGCGCCAGCAGGTACCCGGGACAGGGGGCCGGTCACAATGAGCAGTTCTTC.

The chain combines TRBV9 with TRBJ2-7, with D possibly TRBD1 on 5 matching bases. V lost 3 bases and J 3 bases, leaving 10 bases between the germline ends. The CDR3 is made up of 13 amino acids. The germline V gene has CDR1 SGDLS and CDR2 YYNGEE. CDR3 sequence reads: CASSDGRVYEQYF. The CDR3, as DNA: TGTGCCAGCAGCGACGGCAGGGTCTACGAGCAGTACTTC.

The rearrangement links TRBV5-1 to TRBJ2-7; 7 bases are a match to TRBD1. CDR1 is SGHRS, CDR2 YFSETQ, per germline. Trimming removed 4 bases from V and 2 bases from J; junction bases left unmatched: 9. This CDR3 comprises 15 residues. The CDR3 nucleotides read TGCGCCAGCAGCCCCCTGGACAGGATAACCTACGAGCAGTACTTC. It specifies CASSPLDRITYEQYF. The variable domain in full, with the rest retrieved from reference TRBV5-1 and TRBJ2-7, is KAGVTQTPRYLIKTRGQQVTLSCSPISGHRSVSWYQQTPGQGLQFLFEYFSETQRNKGNFPGRFSGRQFSNSRSEMNVSTLELGDSALYLCASSPLDRITYEQYFGPGTRLTVT.

The rearrangement links TRBV30 to TRBJ1-2; no clear D. The germline V and J ends were trimmed by 5 bases and 2 bases, with 12 bases remaining between them. This CDR3 contains 13 residues. Germline CDR1 GTSNPN, CDR2 SVGIG (reference sequence). DNA of the CDR3: TGTGCCTGGGGGAGGGAAGTAAACTATGGCTACACCTTC. It codes for CAWGREVNYGYTF.

V is TRBV30 and J is TRBJ2-7, with 8 bases matching TRBD1. Per the germline V gene, CDR1 is GTSNPN and CDR2 is SVGIG (reference sequence). V trimming: 1 base; J trimming: 4 bases; junction bases outside the gene matches: 6. The CDR3 runs to 14 residues. CDR3 sequence (DNA): TGTGCCTGGAGTGCGACAGGGGTTATTTACGAGCAGTACTTC. It is translated as CAWSATGVIYEQYF.

The chain uses TRBV5-4 and TRBJ2-5; 9 bases match TRBD2. CDR1 and CDR2 from the germline V gene are SGHNT and YYREEE (reference sequence). J lost 4 bases, V lost 0 bases, and 10 bases had no gene match. The CDR3 sequence is 17 residues long. CDR3 in DNA: TGTGCCAGCAGCTTGGCCGAGGGCGGGAGGGCCGGAGAGACCCAGTACTTC. Its protein product is CASSLAEGGRAGETQYF.

Comment on this clone: Different DNA sequences within this sample yield the same CDR3. The chain uses TRBV19 and TRBJ1-5; D is undetermined. The CDR3 covers 11 residues. The germline V gene encodes CDR1 LNHDA and CDR2 SQIVND (reference sequence). Trimming stripped 6 bases from V and 6 bases from J, with 6 bases between. The CDR3 DNA reads as TGTGCCAGTAGCGGAGGTCAGCCCCAGCATTTT. This encodes CASSGGQPQHF.

This rearrangement joins TRBV9 to TRBJ1-5; D uncertain. Germline V lookup: CDR1 SGDLS, CDR2 YYNGEE. V lost 3 bases to trimming and J lost 4 bases, with 8 bases between them. There are 13 residues in the CDR3. CDR3 bases: TGTGCCAGCAGCGCTACTTCGAATCAGCCCCAGCATTTT. Amino acid sequence: CASSATSNQPQHF.

The chain is built from TRBV29-1 and TRBJ2-7; a possible D gene is TRBD2 (6 bases). The CDR3 is 14 residues long. Germline CDR1 reads SQVTM; CDR2 reads ANQGSEA. V lost 3 bases, J lost 0 bases, and 12 bases lay in between. CDR3 coding DNA: TGCAGCGTTGATTGGGCGGGGAGCTCCTACGAGCAGTACTTC. It codes for CSVDWAGSSYEQYF.

This clone ranks as medium-sized (0.01 to 0.1%). This rearrangement joins TRBV10-3 to TRBJ2-7, with 8 bases matching TRBD2. The V gene's germline CDR1 is ENHRY and CDR2 SYGVKD. The CDR3 covers 12 residues. The ends lost 11 bases at V and 2 bases at J; junction bases unmatched: 5. The CDR3 is CAPERGTYEQYF. The CDR3 DNA sequence: TGTGCCCCCGAGCGGGGGACCTACGAGCAGTACTTC.

V and J are TRBV6-5 and TRBJ2-1; 10 nucleotides agree with TRBD2. The CDR3 loop spans 15 amino acids. Germline loops: CDR1 MNHEY, CDR2 SVGAGI. V was clipped by 10 bases and J by 6 bases; unmatched bases: 12. The CDR3, as DNA: TGTGCCACCCACCGAAGCGGGAGGGCCGCCAATGAGCAGTTCTTC. Amino acid sequence: CATHRSGRAANEQFF.